These T cell receptor beta chains were read from a single sample in a study of PD-L1 blockade in urothelial cancer. The method was immunoSEQ multiplex PCR; TCRdb's version includes in-frame clones alone and lacks a portion of them. Here the sample spans around 100,000 clones, approximately 90% being singletons. This material consisted of PBMCs, taken around atezolizumab (anti-PD-L1) treatment. These receptors were taken from a man aged 60 to 69 with urothelial cancer. Each CDR3 is given with its conserved first and last residue. Each record gives: J gene, V gene, CDR3 protein.

j_call: TRBJ2-1
v_call: TRBV19
cdr3_aa: CARSDPLAPNEQFF

j_call: TRBJ2-3
v_call: TRBV7-8
cdr3_aa: CASSPTTSGRSTDTQYF

j_call: TRBJ2-1
v_call: TRBV28
cdr3_aa: CASSFPGGSYNEQFF

j_call: TRBJ1-3
v_call: TRBV9
cdr3_aa: CASSVGGTDSGNTIYF

j_call: TRBJ2-5
v_call: TRBV21-1
cdr3_aa: CASSPTPGLAGWQETQYF

j_call: TRBJ2-1
v_call: TRBV7-8
cdr3_aa: CASSLVLAGSSYNEQFF

j_call: TRBJ1-4
v_call: TRBV25-1
cdr3_aa: CASSDLTGSNEKLFF

j_call: TRBJ2-7
v_call: TRBV7-7
cdr3_aa: CASSLGPPGRDRGVQYF

j_call: TRBJ2-2
v_call: TRBV5-1
cdr3_aa: CASSPGTGNTGELFF

j_call: TRBJ1-1
v_call: TRBV29-1
cdr3_aa: CSVMEGANTEAFF

j_call: TRBJ2-7
v_call: TRBV13
cdr3_aa: CASSLGVGRDSEYF

j_call: TRBJ1-6
v_call: TRBV30
cdr3_aa: CAWSPGQSNSPLHF

j_call: TRBJ2-3
v_call: TRBV19
cdr3_aa: CASSDTGTGDRTDTQYF

j_call: TRBJ2-5
v_call: TRBV4-3
cdr3_aa: CASSPSGGAETQYF

j_call: TRBJ2-2
v_call: TRBV19
cdr3_aa: CASTKDRPGTGELFF

j_call: TRBJ2-5
v_call: TRBV7-7
cdr3_aa: CASSLELAGEETQYF

j_call: TRBJ1-2
v_call: TRBV19
cdr3_aa: CASSEANYGYTF